This T cell receptor beta chain was obtained from a study of OX40 agonist ivuxolimab in advanced cancers. The CDR3 runs 14 residues. Trimming left V 6 bases short and J 9 bases short, with 18 bases between. Germline assignment: CDR1 SEHNR and CDR2 FQNEAQ (reference sequence). Method: immunoSEQ multiplex PCR; TCRdb's copy keeps in-frame clones and lacks some. The repertoire holds about 88,000 clones, around 85% seen once, with 3.5% to 4% in the top ten. Study-level results: CD8+ T cells (on average) carried more expanded clones than CD4+ T cells.

Collection of blood occurred at baseline, at cycle 4 day 1, and at cycle 7 day 1. As to this clone: Its cognate antigen is unknown.

The input for sequencing was CD4+ or CD8+ T cells sorted from blood, taken in a trial of the OX40 agonist ivuxolimab. The V gene is TRBV7-9, the J gene TRBJ2-1; D not resolved. The receptor's source is an adult with an advanced solid tumor such as melanoma, head and neck, liver or kidney cancer. For the CDR3, the DNA is TGTGCCAGCAGTTTGATTGCAGGCGGCAGTGAGCAGTTCTTC. The encoded protein is CASSLIAGGSEQFF.